This entry concerns a single T cell receptor beta chain. Its antigen is undetermined. The length of the CDR3 is 14 residues. From germline, CDR1 is MDHEN and CDR2 SYDVKM. V was pared by 6 bases and J by 4 bases, with 6 bases of the junction left unmatched. The data derive from a study of shared clonotypes between healthy human individuals. Study-wide background: Aged 18 to 49, the donors were a couple of women and three men.

Each PCR replicate from the sorted subsets contained roughly 210 ng DNA, which is tens of thousands of T cell genomes. Here immunoSEQ multiplex PCR was the method, and the copy in TCRdb shows in-frame clones only, minus some. The sample lists 2 million to 2.5 million clones, less than 95% occurring once. Study-wide results and limits: The generation probabilities recorded for non-shared clonotypes fell below those of clonotypes shared by all four donors.

The sequenced sample was naive CD4+ T cells from PBMCs. The subset is: CD45RA+ positively selected. The TCR sequence derives from a man between 18 and 35 years old in good health. Some clones in this sample may be carry-over from other donors' samples. This sequence joins TRBV28 and TRBJ1-1; 9 nucleotides line up with TRBD1. CDR3 DNA sequence: TGTGCCAGCAGAACAACAGGGGGCGGCACTGAAGCTTTCTTT. Protein sequence: CASRTTGGGTEAFF. The full variable domain, in which reference TRBV28 and TRBJ1-1 provide the parts outside the CDR3, is DVKVTQSSRYLVKRTGEKVFLECVQDMDHENMFWYRQDPGLGLRLIYFSYDVKMKEKGDIPEGYSVSREKKERFSLILESASTNQTSMYLCASRTTGGGTEAFFGQGTRLTVV.